Listed below are T cell receptor beta chains from one sample, sequenced in a study of shared clonotypes between healthy human individuals. Generated by immunoSEQ multiplex PCR, the TCRdb table keeps only in-frame clones and is missing some. The table records some 1.5 million clones, 96% of them present only once. What was sequenced was naive CD4+ T cells sorted from blood. These receptors all stem from a young man in good health. The CDR3 runs from the conserved cysteine through the conserved F or W. A D gene is named only where the DNA matches it firmly. Rows give clone size only sometimes, using once, few, many, or a class for an expanded clone.

J,size,D,V,DNA,CDR3
TRBJ2-7,-,TRBD2,TRBV18,TGTGCCAGCTCACCGGGTGGCGGGAGTCCCCACGAGCAGTACTTC,CASSPGGGSPHEQYF
TRBJ2-3,once,TRBD1,TRBV5-4,TGTGCCAGCAGACCGGGGACAGGGAGCACAGATACGCAGTATTTT,CASRPGTGSTDTQYF
TRBJ2-1,few,TRBD2,TRBV7-6,TGTGCCAGCAGCAACGGACTAGCGGGCCACAATGAGCAGTTCTTC,CASSNGLAGHNEQFF
TRBJ1-2,-,-,TRBV5-5,TGTGCCAGCAGCCCCCGGATACCATATGGCTACACCTTC,CASSPRIPYGYTF
TRBJ1-2,-,TRBD1,TRBV15,TGTGCCACCAGCCGGGGCAGGGGGCTTGGTGGCTACACCTTC,CATSRGRGLGGYTF
TRBJ2-7,-,TRBD1,TRBV5-4,TGTGCCAGCAGCTTACCCAGGGGGCAAGCCTACGAGCAGTACTTC,CASSLPRGQAYEQYF
TRBJ2-6,-,-,TRBV7-9,TGTGCCAGCAGCTTCTGGTTGACTGGGGCCAACGTCCTGACTTTC,CASSFWLTGANVLTF
TRBJ2-3,-,-,TRBV5-4,TGTGCCAGCAGCTTTAGTAGTTCAGATACGCAGTATTTT,CASSFSSSDTQYF
TRBJ2-7,few,-,TRBV6-1,TGTGCCAGCAGCTCGGGACTCCTCTCCTACGAGCAGTACTTC,CASSSGLLSYEQYF
TRBJ2-7,-,-,TRBV11-3,TGTGCCAGCAGCTCCAGTCCAGTTAATTCCTACGAGCAGTACTTC,CASSSSPVNSYEQYF
TRBJ2-3,-,-,TRBV5-1,TGCGCCAGCAGCTTCGGGATTCGCACAGATACGCAGTATTTT,CASSFGIRTDTQYF
TRBJ2-3,-,-,TRBV18,TGTGCCAGCTCACCGGCCTTAGCGGCTATCACAGATACGCAGTATTTT,CASSPALAAITDTQYF
TRBJ2-7,-,TRBD2,TRBV6-6,TGTGCCACCACTAGCGGACCCCCCTACGAGCAGTACTTC,CATTSGPPYEQYF
TRBJ2-2,-,-,TRBV7-7,TGTGCTAGCAGCTCCTCTCCGGGAGGGGAGCTGTTTTTT,CASSSSPGGELFF
TRBJ2-1,-,TRBD2,TRBV27,TGTGCCAGCAGTTTTCCTCGGACTAGCGGGCACAATGAGCAGTTCTTC,CASSFPRTSGHNEQFF
TRBJ2-7,-,-,TRBV7-6,TGTGCCAGCAGCTTAGCCGGGGCACCGGCCTACGAGCAGTACTTC,CASSLAGAPAYEQYF
TRBJ2-1,-,TRBD2,TRBV5-1,TGCGCCAGCAGATTTAGCGGGAGTGGGTCCTACAATGAGCAGTTCTTC,CASRFSGSGSYNEQFF
TRBJ1-1,-,TRBD1,TRBV10-3,TGTGCCATCAGTGAGCCTCCCTGGACAGGGGTCGAAATGAACACTGAAGCTTTCTTT,CAISEPPWTGVEMNTEAFF
TRBJ2-7,-,-,TRBV18,TGTGCCAGCTCACCACCCCCCGCGGGAAATTTAAACGAGCAGTACTTC,CASSPPPAGNLNEQYF
TRBJ1-1,-,TRBD1,TRBV5-4,TGTGCCAGCAGCTTGGTTTTCCAGGGGGCTGAAGCTTTCTTT,CASSLVFQGAEAFF
TRBJ1-4,-,TRBD1,TRBV2,TGTGCCAGCAGTGGGAGGGACAGAAATGAAAAACTGTTTTTT,CASSGRDRNEKLFF
TRBJ1-3,-,-,TRBV6-1,TGTGCCAGCGCCGAAGGGGGGGCTGGAAACACCATATATTTT,CASAEGGAGNTIYF
TRBJ1-4,-,-,TRBV11-2,TGTGCCAGCAGCTTATTCCCTGCAACTAATGAAAAACTGTTTTTT,CASSLFPATNEKLFF
TRBJ2-7,-,-,TRBV29-1,TGCAGCGTGATGACCTCCTACGAGCAGTACTTC,CSVMTSYEQYF
TRBJ2-1,few,-,TRBV27,TGTGCCAGCAGTTTATTGGTCCGGGGCCAGCAGTTCTTC,CASSLLVRGQQFF
TRBJ2-2,once,-,TRBV7-6,TGTGCCAGCAGCTTTGCCTGGCGGGGAACCGGGGAGCTGTTTTTT,CASSFAWRGTGELFF
TRBJ2-7,-,TRBD2,TRBV19,TGTGCCAGTAATCTAGGGACTAGCGGCTCCTACGAGCAGTACTTC,CASNLGTSGSYEQYF
TRBJ2-1,-,-,TRBV2,TGTGCCAGCAGCGGATTGAGGGGTCACAATGAGCAGTTCTTC,CASSGLRGHNEQFF
TRBJ2-1,-,TRBD1,TRBV27,TGTGCCAGCAGTCCCAGACAGGGTGGATACAATGAGCAGTTCTTC,CASSPRQGGYNEQFF
TRBJ1-5,-,-,TRBV30,TGTGCCTGGAGTGTAGAGAAACAGCCCCAGCATTTT,CAWSVEKQPQHF
TRBJ2-7,-,-,TRBV7-2,TGTGCCAGCAGCTTATATACCGCCTACGAGCAGTACTTC,CASSLYTAYEQYF
TRBJ1-5,-,TRBD1,TRBV5-8,TGTGCCAGCAGCTTGGGCAGGGGGCCTGATCAGCCCCAGCATTTT,CASSLGRGPDQPQHF
TRBJ2-6,-,-,TRBV19,TGTGCCAGTATGAGGGGGAGGGCCTTGTTCGATCACTCTGGGGCCAACGTCCTGACTTTC,CASMRGRALFDHSGANVLTF
TRBJ2-1,-,TRBD2,TRBV7-2,TGTGCCAGCAGCTTAAAGCGGGAGGGCAACAATGAGCAGTTCTTC,CASSLKREGNNEQFF
TRBJ2-7,-,-,TRBV7-3,TGTGCCAGCAGACAGGGCTACGAGCAGTACTTC,CASRQGYEQYF
TRBJ2-3,-,-,TRBV21-1,TGTGCCAGCAGCCCAAGCAACCCGGGACCGGCGTCCGGTACGCAGTATTTT,CASSPSNPGPASGTQYF
TRBJ2-1,-,TRBD2,TRBV6-5,TGTGCCAGCAGCTCGAGCGGGGGTCCCTACAATGAGCAGTTCTTC,CASSSSGGPYNEQFF
TRBJ2-2,-,-,TRBV2,TGTGCCAGCAGTGAGCAAGGGGGTGCCGGGGAGCTGTTTTTT,CASSEQGGAGELFF
TRBJ1-4,once,TRBD1,TRBV7-2,TGTGCCAGCAGCCAACCGGGACAGGGAAACACTAATGAAAAACTGTTTTTT,CASSQPGQGNTNEKLFF
TRBJ2-4,-,-,TRBV28,TGTGCCAGCGGGACCGAAGCCAAAAACATTCAGTACTTC,CASGTEAKNIQYF
TRBJ1-2,-,TRBD1,TRBV4-2,TGTGCCAGCAGCCCCCCAGGACAGGGGACGAGGTACACCTTC,CASSPPGQGTRYTF
TRBJ2-2,-,TRBD2,TRBV18,TGTGCCAGCTCATTTACTACTAGCGGGGCATCGAAGAACACCGGGGAGCTGTTTTTT,CASSFTTSGASKNTGELFF
TRBJ2-3,-,-,TRBV6-1,TGTGCCAGCAGTGGCCCCTACAGGGACACGCAGTATTTT,CASSGPYRDTQYF
TRBJ1-4,-,TRBD1,TRBV9,TGTGCCAGCAGCCCCGCAGACAGGGGGTGGTATGAAAAACTGTTTTTT,CASSPADRGWYEKLFF
TRBJ2-5,-,TRBD2,TRBV7-2,TGTGCCAGCAGCTTAGGTTTGCGGGAGTTCAGTGAGACCCAGTACTTC,CASSLGLREFSETQYF
TRBJ2-1,-,TRBD2,TRBV19,TGTGCCAGTAGTAGACCTAGCGGGACATACAATGAGCAGTTCTTC,CASSRPSGTYNEQFF
TRBJ2-1,-,TRBD2,TRBV9,TGTGCCAGCAGCGTAGAAGGCGCTAGCGGGAGGGCGACTGAGCAGTTCTTC,CASSVEGASGRATEQFF
TRBJ1-1,-,-,TRBV28,TGTGCCAGCAGGGACCCCGTACGGGGAATGGCTTTCTTT,CASRDPVRGMAFF
TRBJ2-7,once,TRBD2,TRBV7-8,TGTGCCAGCAGCTTAACTAGCGGGGGTTACTACGAGCAGTACTTC,CASSLTSGGYYEQYF
TRBJ2-3,-,-,TRBV27,TGTGCCAGCAGTTTATCCGGACAAAGCACAGATACGCAGTATTTT,CASSLSGQSTDTQYF
TRBJ2-7,few,-,TRBV10-2,TGCGCCAGCAGTATGAGGGACCGCCCATACGAGCAGTACTTC,CASSMRDRPYEQYF
TRBJ2-3,-,-,TRBV7-8,TGTGCCAGCAGCTTAGAACCAGATACGCAGTATTTT,CASSLEPDTQYF
TRBJ1-5,-,-,TRBV18,TGTGCCAGCTCACCAATGAGACAGCAGAATCAGCCCCAGCATTTT,CASSPMRQQNQPQHF
TRBJ2-1,-,-,TRBV21-1,TGTGCCACCCCCGAGCGGGAATCCTACAATGAGCAGTTCTTC,CATPERESYNEQFF
TRBJ1-2,-,-,TRBV18,TGTGCCAGCTCACCAGCAACAAGATTGATGAGCTACACCTTC,CASSPATRLMSYTF
TRBJ2-5,-,-,TRBV7-9,TGTGCCAGCAGCGCTCAGGAGACCCAGTACTTC,CASSAQETQYF
TRBJ1-5,-,-,TRBV6-6,TGTGCCAGCAGTTACCGGGTGGCAGATAGCAATCAGCCCCAGCATTTT,CASSYRVADSNQPQHF
TRBJ2-5,-,-,TRBV11-2,TGTGCCAGCAGCCTAGGGGGTCAAGAGACCCAGTACTTC,CASSLGGQETQYF
TRBJ2-3,-,-,TRBV2,TGTGCCAGCGTGGGCAGGGGGGGAGATACGCAGTATTTT,CASVGRGGDTQYF